This record concerns one TCR beta chain sequence. The data stem from a study of blood T cell repertoires in COVID-19. Here immunoSEQ multiplex PCR was the method, and the copy in TCRdb shows in-frame clones only, minus some. This sample has about 90,000 clones; about 78% occur once, and the top ten carry around an eighth. The V end was cut by 5 bases, the J end by 5 bases, with 18 bases between. Germline assignment: CDR1 SGHTA and CDR2 FQGNSA. CDR3 length equals 15 residues. Material: peripheral blood. This receptor was obtained from a woman older than 75 with acute or convalescent COVID-19. This rearrangement joins TRBV7-2 to TRBJ1-2; D is possibly TRBD1 (6 bases). CDR3 sequence (DNA): TGTGCCAGCAGCACACGGACAGAGGCCCTTTATGGCTACACCTTC. Translated: CASSTRTEALYGYTF.